This T cell receptor beta chain was sequenced during a study of CD8+ T cells in alopecia areata. Study-wide background: Oral tofacitinib (5 to 10 mg twice daily) was administered to treated patients. Severity among treated patients was scored by the percentage of scalp area affected. Overall study results and limits: Normal skin contains resident alphabeta T cells, and these are also sequenced in scalp samples.

As to this clone: Its specificity is unknown.

RNA was extracted and reverse transcribed into cDNA as the sequencing template. TCRdb's table, derived via immunoSEQ multiplex PCR, lists solely in-frame clones and lacks some. The sample consists of 270,000 or so clones, nearly 60% of them appearing once. Treatment in this sample: oral pan-JAK inhibitor, 5-10 mg twice daily. The TCR comes from a human donor with alopecia areata. The starting material was CD4+ T cells sorted from blood, obtained at week 24, from a patient treated with tofacitinib.

The DNA of the CDR3 is TGTGCCAGCACACCTCTCAGGGGGAATGAGCAGTTCTTC. It yields the protein CASTPLRGNEQFF. The rearrangement links TRBV11-1 to TRBJ2-1, with 7 positions matching TRBD1. The V gene's germline CDR1 is SGHAT and CDR2 FQDESV (reference sequence). This CDR3 spans 13 amino acids. V lost 7 bases, J lost 7 bases, and 7 bases stayed unmatched.